This T cell receptor (beta chain) was obtained from a study of T cell responses to AZD1222 COVID-19 vaccine (dated by TCRdb to the early 2020s). Regarding the complete study: A total of just over 230 trial participants underwent TCR sequencing, of whom about 210 received two doses of AZD1222 and 26 received two doses of the MenACWY control vaccine. Trial participants were enrolled by age into subgroups of 18-55, 56-69 and 70-plus years, and roughly 150, 30 and 60 TCR-sequenced participants, respectively, were included in these subgroups.

This specimen's time point label, per the study, means: about 28 days (+/-7) after the second vaccine dose. AZD1222 recipients given second doses at about 4 weeks or at about 12 weeks were pooled, since spike-specific TCR depth and breadth were not found to differ between the two schedules. Samples from vaccinated people were obtained from the UK trials COV001 and COV002, which included a single-blind randomized controlled phase 2/3 trial of AZD1222 (ChAdOx1 nCoV-19) in healthy adults. For TCRbeta chain sequencing, PBMC samples from trial participants were taken at day 0 and at day 28 after the second dose. The CDR3 regions of human TCRbeta chains were analyzed by immunosequencing. The study's processing was this. Repertoire TCRs were matched against a reference library of SARS-CoV-2-specific TCRs generated with the MIRA antigen-specificity platform. Breadth was defined as the fraction of unique TCRs that were SARS-CoV-2-associated. Depth was defined as the fraction of total T cells that were SARS-CoV-2-associated. Using the MIRA data, each spike-specific TCR was assigned both to the spike region to which the TCR was reactive and to a CD4 or CD8 class. Log10-transformed breadth and depth values were compared by one-way ANOVA with Sidak's multiple comparisons tests. TCRdb's version of the immuneACCESS table is confined to in-frame rearrangements and falls short of the full clone set. An unresolved V gene accounts for under half of the shortfall where checked; the remainder is of unknown origin. V, J and clone size are taken as reported in that table, and D and trimming were inferred from the DNA itself. The sample includes 150,000 to 200,000 clones, with 88% observed a single time. The ten largest clonotypes hold 11% of the sample.

Taken from cysteine to phenylalanine, the CDR3 has 13 residues. Only the CDR3 part of the read is kept: 39 bases, read in frame from the first base. V lost 2 bases and J lost 4 bases; the stretch between them is 6 bases long. The germline V gene specifies ENHRY as CDR1 and SYGVKD as CDR2. The research as a whole found: Reportedly, almost half of the unique spike-specific TCRs recognized epitopes lying outside the regions that are mutated in the B.1.351 and B.1.1.7 variants. No day 14 peak-response samples were available, so repertoires were characterized only after the peak T cell response. The whole spike protein was spanned by vaccine-associated CD4 TCRs, and dominant responses were seen in regions 160-218 and 743-854. Conclusions about previously exposed vaccinees were limited because only a handful of AZD1222 recipients were SARS-CoV-2 seropositive at baseline. The 56-69-year group was small, and its depth increase did not reach significance, likely because of low power. Most participants were white British and females outnumbered males, and the authors suggested that clonal diversity may have been underestimated. A significant rise in spike-specific TCR breadth and depth was observed after two AZD1222 doses relative to day 0 and relative to MenACWY recipients.

In the case of this clone: The antigen it binds to is not known. Base qualities are not provided; no much larger clone lies one nucleotide away.

This receptor was identified in an adult who received the AZD1222 COVID-19 vaccine. The V gene is TRBV10-3 and the J gene is TRBJ1-5, with the D gene uncertain. Material: peripheral blood, obtained 28 days after the second AZD1222 dose. The DNA sequence follows: TGTGCCATCAGTGAGAGGTGGAATCAGCCCCAGCATTTT. It translates to CAISERWNQPQHF.